The 13 T cell receptor beta chains presented below share a single source sample, sequenced in a study of naive and memory T cell subsets. Overall study findings and caveats: Possibly reflecting memory cells re-expressing CD45RA, a few larger clonotypes occurred in naive repertoires, especially CD8.

An equimolar mix of two oligonucleotides served as the beta constant-region primer for TRBC1 and TRBC2. Four rounds of PCR amplified the ligated cDNA using nested alpha and beta constant-region primers plus SP2. TCRdb recomputed calls from the UMI-ligation and nested PCR reads with MiXCR, one row per CDR3 protein. In the table there are over 90,000 distinct CDR3 sequences, 11% of which are singletons. Their antigens are not known. Sequencing was performed on naive CD4+ T cells from blood. The source is a human donor in good health.

The J gene is TRBJ2-7, the V gene TRBV7-2, with a possible D match to TRBD2 (5 bases). Per germline, CDR1 SGHTA and CDR2 FQGNSA. Trimming stripped 1 base from V and 0 bases from J, with 13 bases between. The CDR3 length is 16 residues. The CDR3 sequence: CASSLGGSASSYEQYF. The CDR3 DNA reads TGTGCCAGCAGCTTAGGAGGTAGCGCGAGCTCCTACGAGCAGTACTTC.

This clonotype was observed many times. V gene TRBV21-1 combines with J gene TRBJ2-6; the table gives TRBD1 as D, unverified against the DNA. TRBV21-1 is described as a pseudogene. The CDR3 totals 15 residues. CDR3: CASNTPGTGANVLTF. CDR3 nucleotides: TGTGCCAGCAACACTCCGGGGACTGGGGCCAACGTCCTGACTTTC.

This clonotype was seen many times. The chain has TRBV11-2 and TRBJ2-1; D may be TRBD2 (6 bases). Germline V gene sequence: CDR1 SGHAT, CDR2 FQNNGV. CDR3 length equals 16 residues. V was trimmed by 2 bases and J by 1 base, leaving 12 bases between them. The CDR3 nucleotides are TGTGCCAGCAGCTTAAGGGGTAGCGGATCCTACAATGAGCAGTTCTTC. Translation: CASSLRGSGSYNEQFF.

This chain uses TRBV19 with TRBJ2-1; TRBD1 agrees at 12 bases. V dropped 5 bases and J dropped 8; count of bases not matched to a gene: 7. Germline V gene data show CDR1 as LNHDA and CDR2 as SQIVND (reference sequence). The CDR3 has 15 residues. CDR3 loop: CASSVRDRGPDEQFF. CDR3 DNA: TGTGCCAGTAGTGTCCGGGACAGGGGGCCCGATGAGCAGTTCTTC. Variable domain in full (rest from reference TRBV19 and TRBJ2-1): DGGITQSPKYLFRKEGQNVTLSCEQNLNHDAMYWYRQDPGQGLRLIYYSQIVNDFQKGDIAEGYSVSREKKESFPLTVTSAQKNPTAFYLCASSVRDRGPDEQFFGPGTRLTVL.

The V gene is TRBV5-6, the J gene TRBJ2-7; D remains unclear. The V end was cut by 1 base, the J end by 3 bases, with 11 bases between. In germline, CDR1 is SGHDT, CDR2 YYEEEE. The CDR3 length is 14 residues. CDR3 loop: CASSLYGAFYEQYF. The CDR3 bases are TGTGCCAGCAGCTTGTATGGCGCCTTCTACGAGCAGTACTTC.

There are a few counts of this clonotype. The rearrangement joins TRBV28 to TRBJ2-7; D is ambiguous. Germline V gene sequence: CDR1 MDHEN, CDR2 SYDVKM. V lost 3 bases and J 4 bases, leaving 7 bases between the germline ends. CDR3 length: 12 residues. This CDR3 reads CASSFLGYEQYF. The DNA for the CDR3 is TGTGCCAGCAGTTTTCTGGGGTACGAGCAGTACTTC.

This chain links TRBV18 with TRBJ2-3; 8 positions match TRBD1. CDR3 length: 15 amino acids. The V gene end was trimmed by 3 bases and the J gene end by 0 bases; junction bases not matched to a gene: 2. The germline V gene encodes CDR1 KGHSH and CDR2 LQKENI. CDR3 sequence (DNA): TGTGCCAGCTCACCGCAGGGGGCAAGCACAGATACGCAGTATTTT. It translates to CASSPQGASTDTQYF.

This clonotype was counted many times. Compared with germline, one end of the junction differs, possibly owing to a read error. V and J are TRBV7-7 and TRBJ2-1; 7 nucleotides line up with TRBD1. This CDR3 is 15 amino acids long. Germline-derived CDR1 and CDR2 are SSHAT and FNYEAQ (reference sequence). Here the CDR3 reads CASSPRDSTYNEQFF. CDR3 coding DNA: TGTGCTAGCAGCCCCCGGGACAGTACCTACAATGAGCAGTTCTTC.

In this sample, this clonotype turned up many times. J is TRBJ2-7 and V is TRBV20-1; weak D call: TRBD1 (6 bases). The CDR3 is 12 amino acids. Trimming took 4 bases from V and 2 from J, leaving 9 bases between them. Per the germline V gene, CDR1 is DFQATT and CDR2 is SNEGSKA (reference sequence). The CDR3 spells CSAKGDPYEQYF. Here the CDR3 DNA reads TGCAGTGCTAAGGGGGATCCCTACGAGCAGTACTTC.

This clonotype was picked up a small number of times. The chain employs TRBV6-5 and TRBJ1-4; a possible D gene is TRBD1 (6 bases). The germline V gene encodes CDR1 MNHEY and CDR2 SVGAGI. The CDR3 contains 17 residues. Trimming removed 0 bases at V and 7 bases at J, with 18 bases between. DNA of the CDR3: TGTGCCAGCAGTTACTCCAGGCCGGAGACAGGAGGTGAAAAACTGTTTTTT. Its protein product is CASSYSRPETGGEKLFF.

The chain couples TRBV18 to TRBJ1-1, with D unresolved. CDR1 and CDR2 from the germline V gene are KGHSH and LQKENI. V was clipped by 3 bases and J by 4 bases, with 18 bases between them. The CDR3 length is 16 residues. The CDR3 DNA reads TGTGCCAGCTCACCCCAGCGGGAAAGGGCGTCCACTGAAGCTTTCTTT. This translates into CASSPQRERASTEAFF.

This clonotype was picked up a small number of times. CDR3: CASSFGGARGEQYF. The CDR3 bases are TGTGCCAGCAGTTTCGGGGGGGCACGGGGCGAGCAGTACTTC. The V call is TRBV12-3 or TRBV12-4, the J call TRBJ2-7; 8 nucleotides agree with TRBD2. V lost 3 bases and J lost 6; bases outside the gene matches: 7. This CDR3 region has 14 residues.

At least ten counts were recorded for this clonotype. The V call is TRBV20-1, the J call TRBJ2-3; 8 nucleotides match TRBD2. This CDR3 region has 13 residues. Germline assignment: CDR1 DFQATT and CDR2 SNEGSKA (reference sequence). With 6 bases clipped from V and 2 bases from J, the junction kept 4 bases outside the gene matches. The CDR3 nucleotides read TGCAGTGCCGGCGGGGGGTCCACAGATACGCAGTATTTT. It specifies CSAGGGSTDTQYF.